Listed below are T cell receptor beta chains from one sample, sequenced in a study of blood T cell repertoires in COVID-19. Only in-frame clones appear in the TCRdb table, and some are missing; sequencing was by immunoSEQ multiplex PCR. This sample has around 270,000 clones; 80% to 90% occur once, and the top ten carry approximately 0.84%. Sample: peripheral blood. Receptors were obtained from a man in his thirties or forties with acute or convalescent COVID-19. The CDR3 runs from the conserved cysteine through the conserved F or W. D genes are given only for firm matches. Size is omitted from some rows. Given values are once, few, many or a class for expanded clones.

J: TRBJ2-2
V: TRBV5-8
D: -
size: once
DNA: TGTGCCAGCAGAGGCAGGGCGAACACCGGGGAGCTGTTTTTT
CDR3: CASRGRANTGELFF

J: TRBJ1-1
V: TRBV28
D: -
size: few
DNA: TGTGCCACCTCATCTATGAACACTGAAGCTTTCTTT
CDR3: CATSSMNTEAFF

J: TRBJ1-3
V: TRBV12-3/TRBV12-4
D: -
size: -
DNA: TGTGCCAGCAGTCGGGACAACCAAGGAACCATATATTTT
CDR3: CASSRDNQGTIYF

J: TRBJ1-5
V: TRBV6-5
D: -
size: -
DNA: TGTGCCAGCAAGGGGATAAGTAGCAATCAGCCCCAGCATTTT
CDR3: CASKGISSNQPQHF

J: TRBJ2-1
V: TRBV9
D: -
size: few
DNA: TGTGCCAGCAGCGTAGGAGGACAAAACTACAATGAGCAGTTCTTC
CDR3: CASSVGGQNYNEQFF

J: TRBJ1-5
V: TRBV7-3
D: TRBD1
size: -
DNA: TGTGCCAGCAGTACAGGGGTAAACAATCAGCCCCAGCATTTT
CDR3: CASSTGVNNQPQHF

J: TRBJ2-3
V: TRBV7-3
D: -
size: -
DNA: TGTGCCAGCAGCTCGCAGAACACAGATACGCAGTATTTT
CDR3: CASSSQNTDTQYF

J: TRBJ2-7
V: TRBV6-5
D: -
size: -
DNA: TGTGCCAGCAGGTCCACAGCGGAGCCCCCCTACGAGCAGTACTTC
CDR3: CASRSTAEPPYEQYF

J: TRBJ1-1
V: TRBV2
D: -
size: -
DNA: TGTGCCAGCAGTGCAGAGGGACATTTGAACACTGAAGCTTTCTTT
CDR3: CASSAEGHLNTEAFF

J: TRBJ1-5
V: TRBV18
D: TRBD1
size: -
DNA: TGTGCCAGCTCACACCGGGGGACAGTTGATCAGCCCCAGCATTTT
CDR3: CASSHRGTVDQPQHF

J: TRBJ2-7
V: TRBV28
D: -
size: -
DNA: TGTGCCAGCACCCCTCAGGTTACCAACTACGAGCAGTACTTC
CDR3: CASTPQVTNYEQYF

J: TRBJ2-1
V: TRBV6-5
D: TRBD2
size: -
DNA: TGTGCCAGCAGTAAGCGGGGGCCTTCTTACAATGAGCAGTTCTTC
CDR3: CASSKRGPSYNEQFF

J: TRBJ2-3
V: TRBV9
D: TRBD2
size: -
DNA: TGTGCCAGCAGCCCCCGGGGGGTGACTACAGATACGCAGTATTTT
CDR3: CASSPRGVTTDTQYF

J: TRBJ2-7
V: TRBV3-1/TRBV3-2
D: TRBD2
size: -
DNA: TGTGCCAGCAGCCAAGGACCTAGCGGGAGAGTGAACGAGCAGTACTTC
CDR3: CASSQGPSGRVNEQYF

J: TRBJ1-2
V: TRBV5-4
D: -
size: -
DNA: TGTGCCAGCAGCTTGGACCTTCGGGGGGGCGCGGGAGGCTACACCTTC
CDR3: CASSLDLRGGAGGYTF

J: TRBJ2-1
V: TRBV7-3
D: -
size: -
DNA: TGTGCCAGCAGCCCGACTAGTTCCAATGAGCAGTTCTTC
CDR3: CASSPTSSNEQFF

J: TRBJ2-5
V: TRBV5-6
D: TRBD1
size: -
DNA: TGTGCCAGCAACCCATGGACAGGGGATGGAGAGACCCAGTACTTC
CDR3: CASNPWTGDGETQYF

J: TRBJ2-6
V: TRBV9
D: -
size: -
DNA: TGTGCCAGCAGCCAGATTTCCTCTGGGGCCAACGTCCTGACTTTC
CDR3: CASSQISSGANVLTF

J: TRBJ2-3
V: TRBV4-2
D: TRBD2
size: -
DNA: TGTGCCAGCAGCCAAGACGGCGCGGGAGGCAGGAACACAGATACGCAGTATTTT
CDR3: CASSQDGAGGRNTDTQYF

J: TRBJ1-1
V: TRBV3-1/TRBV3-2
D: -
size: once
DNA: TGTGCCAGCAGCCCTCGAGGCCAGAACACTGAAGCTTTCTTT
CDR3: CASSPRGQNTEAFF

J: TRBJ1-5
V: TRBV7-5
D: -
size: -
DNA: TGTGCCAGAAGCGTTGAGGACAGGAATCAGCCCCAGCATTTT
CDR3: CARSVEDRNQPQHF

J: TRBJ2-1
V: TRBV7-2
D: TRBD2
size: -
DNA: TGTGCCAGCAGCCTAGCTCAGGGACTAGGTTCTGAGCAGTTCTTC
CDR3: CASSLAQGLGSEQFF

J: TRBJ1-2
V: TRBV28
D: -
size: -
DNA: TGTGCCAGCAGTTTTACTTCCTCTACGTCCGGCTACACCTTC
CDR3: CASSFTSSTSGYTF

J: TRBJ1-1
V: TRBV7-6
D: -
size: -
DNA: TGTGCCAGCAGCTTAACGGGGGGTTTGGGGAACACTGAAGCTTTCTTT
CDR3: CASSLTGGLGNTEAFF

J: TRBJ2-5
V: TRBV9
D: TRBD2
size: -
DNA: TGTGCCAGCAGCGCCGGGCGGGGGGGCCAGAAGACCCAGTACTTC
CDR3: CASSAGRGGQKTQYF

J: TRBJ2-7
V: TRBV7-8
D: -
size: -
DNA: TGTGCCAGCAGCTTAGTACAGGAATCCTACGAGCAGTACTTC
CDR3: CASSLVQESYEQYF

J: TRBJ1-4
V: TRBV18
D: -
size: -
DNA: TGTGCCAGCTCACTTCAGGGAACTAATGAAAAACTGTTTTTT
CDR3: CASSLQGTNEKLFF

J: TRBJ1-1
V: TRBV7-2
D: TRBD1
size: -
DNA: TGTGCCAGCAGCTTAGACAGGGGGCTGCGGACTGAAGCTTTCTTT
CDR3: CASSLDRGLRTEAFF

J: TRBJ1-2
V: TRBV2
D: TRBD1
size: -
DNA: TGTGCCAGCAGTGTCCAGGGGGTAGGCTATGGCTACACCTTC
CDR3: CASSVQGVGYGYTF

J: TRBJ2-1
V: TRBV30
D: -
size: -
DNA: TGTGCCTGGAGTGTCCCCCTTCTGGACAGAAGGAATGAGCAGTTCTTC
CDR3: CAWSVPLLDRRNEQFF

J: TRBJ2-1
V: TRBV11-3
D: TRBD2
size: -
DNA: TGTGCCAGCAGCCCCGCCCCTAGCGGGGGGGCAGGATGGGAGCAGTTCTTC
CDR3: CASSPAPSGGAGWEQFF

J: TRBJ1-1
V: TRBV6-5
D: TRBD1
size: -
DNA: TGTGCCAGCAGTTACATCGGACAGGGGGCAGCTTTCTTT
CDR3: CASSYIGQGAAFF

J: TRBJ1-1
V: TRBV18
D: TRBD1
size: -
DNA: TGTGCCAGCTCACCACCGACAGGGGGCCGTGTGGAAGCTTTCTTT
CDR3: CASSPPTGGRVEAFF

J: TRBJ2-7
V: TRBV6-5
D: TRBD1
size: -
DNA: TGTGCCAGCAGTCACCGGGACAGGAGTTCCTACGAGCAGTACTTC
CDR3: CASSHRDRSSYEQYF

J: TRBJ1-1
V: TRBV3-1/TRBV3-2
D: TRBD1
size: -
DNA: TGTGCCAGCACCAGGGACAGCGTGCACACTGAAGCTTTCTTT
CDR3: CASTRDSVHTEAFF

J: TRBJ2-5
V: TRBV12-1
D: -
size: -
DNA: TGTGCCAGCAGCCCCCAGGTGCAGGGCCCTCGAGAGACCCAGTACTTC
CDR3: CASSPQVQGPRETQYF

J: TRBJ2-1
V: TRBV19
D: -
size: -
DNA: TGTGCCAGTAGCACGCTCCAGGGGGGCGATGAGCAGTTCTTC
CDR3: CASSTLQGGDEQFF

J: TRBJ1-3
V: TRBV2
D: TRBD1
size: -
DNA: TGTGCCAGCAGAAGACAGGGAACGGGAGGAAACACCATATATTTT
CDR3: CASRRQGTGGNTIYF

J: TRBJ2-1
V: TRBV27
D: -
size: -
DNA: TGTGCCAGCAGCCCCCACTTAGAAATCCTTTACAATGAGCAGTTCTTC
CDR3: CASSPHLEILYNEQFF

J: TRBJ1-1
V: TRBV5-1
D: -
size: -
DNA: TGCGCCAGCAGGGGATCAGCCAGGGCCGACACTGAAGCTTTCTTT
CDR3: CASRGSARADTEAFF

J: TRBJ1-6
V: TRBV7-9
D: TRBD1
size: -
DNA: TGTGCCAGCAGCCCGGGACAGGTGCCACCCCTCCACTTT
CDR3: CASSPGQVPPLHF

J: TRBJ1-4
V: TRBV18
D: TRBD1
size: -
DNA: TGTGCCAGCTCACCACAAAATCCAGGGGGCGCGGAAAAACTGTTTTTT
CDR3: CASSPQNPGGAEKLFF

J: TRBJ2-5
V: TRBV5-1
D: -
size: -
DNA: TGCGCCAGCGGAGGGGGAATAGACAGGGAAGAGACCCAGTACTTC
CDR3: CASGGGIDREETQYF

J: TRBJ1-6
V: TRBV3-1/TRBV3-2
D: TRBD1
size: -
DNA: TGTGCCAGCAGCACAGGACAGGAAACTTCACCCCTCCACTTT
CDR3: CASSTGQETSPLHF

J: TRBJ2-1
V: TRBV27
D: -
size: -
DNA: TGTGCCAGCAGAGGAGGCTCGCGGAGCTCCTACAATGAGCAGTTCTTC
CDR3: CASRGGSRSSYNEQFF